This passage covers 27 T cell receptor beta chains from one sample sequenced in a study of early stage breast cancer tumors. Measured with immunoSEQ multiplex PCR; TCRdb has only the in-frame clones, and not every one. Among about 51,000 clones listed, approximately 78% were seen once. Sequenced: blood. All receptors derive from a middle-aged person with breast cancer.

The V gene is TRBV30, the J gene TRBJ2-7, with 11 bases lining up with TRBD1. This CDR3 contains 13 residues. CDR1 is GTSNPN and CDR2 is SVGIG in the germline V gene (reference sequence). V shed 5 bases, J shed 3 bases, and the junction held 3 bases outside the gene matches. In nucleotides, the CDR3 is TGTGCCTGGGGGACAGGGGGATTCTACGAGCAGTACTTC. Its translation is CAWGTGGFYEQYF. Drawing the rest from reference TRBV30 and TRBJ2-7, the complete variable domain is SQTIHQWPATLVQPVGSPLSLECTVEGTSNPNLYWYRQAAGRGLQLLFYSVGIGQISSEVPQNLSASRPQDRQFILSSKKLLLSDSGFYLCAWGTGGFYEQYFGPGTRLTVT.

The chain couples TRBV4-1 to TRBJ2-3; D is undetermined. Looked up from germline, CDR1 is MGHRA and CDR2 is YSYEKL. Trimming left V 1 base short and J 5 bases short, with 4 bases between. The CDR3 totals 12 residues. CDR3 nucleotide sequence: TGCGCCAGCAGCCAAGTGTTAGATACGCAGTATTTT. Translating gives CASSQVLDTQYF.

The CDR3 region is CASITPSGQVGGYTF. CDR3 DNA sequence: TGTGCCAGCATCACCCCCTCCGGACAGGTCGGCGGCTACACCTTC. The chain couples TRBV2 to TRBJ1-2; 7 bases line up with TRBD1. Germline lookup yields CDR1 SNHLY and CDR2 FYNNEI. V lost 7 bases, J lost 8 bases, and 16 bases stayed unmatched. The CDR3 is 15 amino acids.

This clone came up a few times. The CDR3 loop is CASKYLEGTEAFF. CDR3 sequence (DNA): TGTGCCAGCAAGTATCTCGAGGGGACTGAAGCTTTCTTT. This sequence joins TRBV6-1 and TRBJ1-1, with D perhaps matching TRBD1 (5 bases). The CDR3 totals 13 residues. CDR1 and CDR2 (germline): MNHNS, SASEGT. V lost 7 bases, J lost 5 bases, and 14 bases lay in between.

J is TRBJ2-5 and V is TRBV6-1; 9 positions match TRBD2. Germline CDR1 MNHNS, CDR2 SASEGT. Trimming at V came to 10 bases and at J to 6 bases, leaving 6 bases not matched to a gene. The length of the CDR3 is 12 residues. The CDR3 sequence: CATGLAWQTQYF. The CDR3 DNA is TGTGCCACTGGACTAGCGTGGCAGACCCAGTACTTC.

The chain has TRBV6-5 and TRBJ2-2; TRBD2 might be the D (6 bases). This CDR3 contains 15 residues. Trimming removed 0 bases at V and 3 bases at J, with 8 bases between. CDR1 and CDR2 from the germline V gene are MNHEY and SVGAGI. The CDR3 sequence: CASSYSGGYTGELFF. As DNA, the CDR3 is TGTGCCAGCAGTTACTCTGGGGGGTACACCGGGGAGCTGTTTTTT.

The V and J genes are TRBV7-9 and TRBJ1-4; D uncertain. Deletions cut 2 bases from V and 7 bases from J, with 8 bases between. CDR3 length: 13 amino acids. The germline CDR1 and CDR2 sequences are SEHNR and FQNEAQ (reference sequence). The CDR3 bases are TGTGCCAGCAGCTTAAGCTTCGGTGAAAAACTGTTTTTT. It translates to CASSLSFGEKLFF.

This clone appeared a few times. The chain couples TRBV5-1 to TRBJ2-1; 14 positions match TRBD2. CDR1 is SGHRS, CDR2 YFSETQ, per germline. After removal of 2 bases from V and 3 bases from J, the junction contained 4 bases not matched to a gene. The CDR3 sequence is 17 residues long. Written as DNA, the CDR3 is TGCGCCAGCAGCTTCGCGGGACTAGCGGGGGTCTACAATGAGCAGTTCTTC. Amino acid sequence: CASSFAGLAGVYNEQFF. Full variable domain (remainder filled in from reference TRBV5-1 and TRBJ2-1): KAGVTQTPRYLIKTRGQQVTLSCSPISGHRSVSWYQQTPGQGLQFLFEYFSETQRNKGNFPGRFSGRQFSNSRSEMNVSTLELGDSALYLCASSFAGLAGVYNEQFFGPGTRLTVL.

This clone has just a few counts. This rearrangement joins TRBV7-2 to TRBJ1-1, with unresolved D. Germline CDR1 is SGHTA and CDR2 is FQGNSA. The CDR3 length is 12 residues. The ends were cut back, 2 bases at V and 6 bases at J, with 7 bases in the middle. The CDR3 DNA sequence: TGTGCCAGCAGCTTATTCGCCCCTGAAGCTTTCTTT. The encoded protein is CASSLFAPEAFF.

The sample holds a few counts of this clone. The chain combines TRBV14 with TRBJ1-4; D not resolved. This CDR3 is 16 amino acids long. The V and J ends lost 1 base and 2 bases respectively, with 11 bases between them. Germline CDR1 SGHDN, CDR2 FVKESK. The DNA for the CDR3 is TGTGCCAGCAGCCAAGGACTACAACGCACTAATGAAAAACTGTTTTTT. Amino acids: CASSQGLQRTNEKLFF.

The rearrangement links TRBV6-6 to TRBJ2-1; D uncertain. The CDR3 has 13 residues. Germline CDR1 and CDR2: MNHNY and SVGAGI (reference sequence). V was shortened by 5 bases and J by 5 bases, with 10 bases between the two germline ends. The CDR3 protein is CASSRLQNNEQFF. The DNA of the CDR3 is TGTGCCAGCAGTAGACTGCAAAACAATGAGCAGTTCTTC.

The chain has TRBV5-4 and TRBJ2-2; no definite D call. The CDR3 totals 14 residues. CDR1 and CDR2 from the germline V gene are SGHNT and YYREEE (reference sequence). V was pared by 0 bases and J by 4 bases, with 7 bases between. In DNA form, the CDR3 reads TGTGCCAGCAGCTTGGATAGAGCCACCGGGGAGCTGTTTTTT. Translated: CASSLDRATGELFF.

This clone appeared once. The chain is built from TRBV29-1 and TRBJ1-2; D unresolved. This CDR3 spans 14 amino acids. Germline V gene data show CDR1 as SQVTM and CDR2 as ANQGSEA. Between the trimmed V and J ends, which lost 3 bases and 4 bases, there was a span of 15 bases. The DNA for the CDR3 is TGCAGCGTTGAGCCTCTAAGGCTGGCCTATGGCTACACCTTC. It translates to CSVEPLRLAYGYTF.

The rearrangement uses TRBV27 and TRBJ2-7, with D perhaps matching TRBD1 or TRBD2 (5 bases each). Deletions cut 5 bases from V and 0 bases from J, with 11 bases between. Germline V gene sequence: CDR1 MNHEY, CDR2 SMNVEV (reference sequence). CDR3 length: 14 amino acids. CDR3 nucleotides: TGTGCCAGCAGTACCCCCGGGACCTCCTACGAGCAGTACTTC. This sequence encodes CASSTPGTSYEQYF.

This clone was picked up one time. The V call is TRBV11-2, the J call TRBJ1-2, with D unclear. Trimming stripped 2 bases from V and 3 bases from J, with 19 bases between. From germline, CDR1 is SGHAT and CDR2 FQNNGV. The CDR3 has 17 amino acids. This CDR3 is CASSLSNQRYPDYGYTF. DNA of the CDR3: TGTGCCAGCAGCTTATCAAATCAGAGATACCCTGACTATGGCTACACCTTC.

V is TRBV7-9 and J is TRBJ1-1, with TRBD1 matching 9 bases. The V gene's germline CDR1 is SEHNR and CDR2 FQNEAQ (reference sequence). V shed 5 bases, J shed 1 base, and the junction held 5 bases outside the gene matches. The CDR3 sequence is 15 residues long. The chain's CDR3 is CASSPPDRGNTEAFF. CDR3 in DNA: TGTGCCAGCAGCCCTCCGGACAGGGGGAACACTGAAGCTTTCTTT.

V is TRBV30 and J is TRBJ2-7; TRBD1 aligns across 7 bases. The CDR3 is 14 amino acids. CDR1 GTSNPN and CDR2 SVGIG come from the germline V gene (reference sequence). V was clipped by 2 bases and J by 5 bases; unmatched bases: 9. The DNA for the CDR3 is TGTGCCTGGAGTAACGAAAACAGGGGCCACGAGCAGTACTTC. It encodes CAWSNENRGHEQYF.

Only one count was recorded for this clone. V is TRBV7-9 and J is TRBJ1-5; 7 nucleotides line up with TRBD1. CDR1 and CDR2 from the germline V gene are SEHNR and FQNEAQ (reference sequence). The CDR3 totals 18 residues. V was pared by 4 bases and J by 1 base, with 13 bases of the junction left unmatched. CDR3 loop: CASSSTGEGGTSNQPQHF. The CDR3 DNA follows: TGTGCCAGCAGCTCAACAGGGGAGGGTGGTACCAGCAATCAGCCCCAGCATTTT.

The V and J genes are TRBV5-8 and TRBJ1-4; D uncertain. The germline V and J ends were trimmed by 1 base and 8 bases, with 12 bases remaining between them. Germline V CDR1 and CDR2: SGHTS, YDEGEE. The CDR3 spans 14 residues. CDR3 nucleotide sequence: TGTGCCAGCAGCTTGACTAGGTCTGGGGAAAAACTGTTTTTT. Its protein is CASSLTRSGEKLFF.

The rearrangement links TRBV7-3 to TRBJ2-3, with TRBD2 matching 9 bases. Germline V lookup: CDR1 SGHTA, CDR2 FQGTGA. The CDR3 spans 15 residues. V gave up 4 bases and J gave up 5 bases; unmatched junction bases: 7. In nucleotides, the CDR3 is TGTGCCAGCAGCTCCTCGGGACTAGCAGGAGATACGCAGTATTTT. It encodes CASSSSGLAGDTQYF.

The chain links TRBV7-2 to TRBJ2-5, with TRBD2 matching over 9 bases. Germline trimming cut 5 bases from V and 4 bases from J; bases unmatched to any gene: 5. The germline gives CDR1 SGHTA, CDR2 FQGNSA. The CDR3 consists of 14 residues. The CDR3: CASSPGTSRETQYF. The CDR3 region has the DNA TGTGCCAGCAGCCCCGGGACTAGCAGAGAGACCCAGTACTTC.

This clone was observed a few times. The genes are TRBV4-1 and TRBJ2-2; D unresolved. Germline V lookup: CDR1 MGHRA, CDR2 YSYEKL. Trimming removed 2 bases at V and 1 base at J, with 11 bases between. This CDR3 comprises 16 residues. This CDR3 reads CASSQNQDVNTGELFF. CDR3 DNA: TGCGCCAGCAGCCAAAATCAGGACGTGAACACCGGGGAGCTGTTTTTT.

CDR3 DNA sequence: TGTGCCAGCTCACCCCCCGCGGCAGATACGCAGTATTTT. Translation: CASSPPAADTQYF. V usage is TRBV18 and J usage is TRBJ2-3; the D is unclear. Trimming took off 3 bases at V and 4 bases at J, with 8 bases between the two ends. There are 13 residues in the CDR3. CDR1 KGHSH and CDR2 LQKENI come from the germline V gene.

V gene TRBV18 combines with J gene TRBJ2-7; D call uncertain. V shed 3 bases and J shed 2 bases, with 5 bases lying between them. Germline values: CDR1 KGHSH, CDR2 LQKENI. CDR3 size: 12 residues. Here the CDR3 reads CASSPGTYEQYF. In DNA form, the CDR3 reads TGTGCCAGCTCACCGGGCACCTACGAGCAGTACTTC.

The genes are TRBV5-6 and TRBJ1-4, with D perhaps TRBD1 (5 bases). The CDR3 sequence is 13 residues long. CDR1 and CDR2 from the germline V gene are SGHDT and YYEEEE. V was shortened by 0 bases and J by 8 bases, with 8 bases between the two germline ends. CDR3 sequence (DNA): TGTGCCAGCAGCTTGGACAGGAGGGAAAAACTGTTTTTT. Its translation: CASSLDRREKLFF.

V is TRBV9 and J is TRBJ1-1; weak D call: TRBD1 (5 bases). V was pared by 0 bases and J by 8 bases, with 14 bases between. The CDR3 totals 14 residues. CDR1 is SGDLS and CDR2 is YYNGEE in the germline V gene. The CDR3 DNA reads as TGTGCCAGCAGCGTAGGAGGGGTGGCGAGGGAAGCTTTCTTT. This gives the protein CASSVGGVAREAFF. The full variable domain, rest sourced from reference TRBV9 and TRBJ1-1, is DSGVTQTPKHLITATGQRVTLRCSPRSGDLSVYWYQQSLDQGLQFLIQYYNGEERAKGNILERFSAQQFPDLHSELNLSSLELGDSALYFCASSVGGVAREAFFGQGTRLTVV.

The chain employs TRBV19 and TRBJ1-1, with D perhaps TRBD1 (6 bases). CDR1 is LNHDA, CDR2 SQIVND, per germline (reference sequence). The CDR3 covers 12 residues. Trimming cost V 5 bases and J 6 bases, with 10 bases left between them. This chain's CDR3 is CASSFTGSEAFF. The CDR3 region has the DNA TGTGCCAGTAGTTTTACAGGGTCTGAAGCTTTCTTT.